Given below is one T cell receptor (beta chain) in context. A multiplex PCR was run with 60 Vbeta primers and 13 Jbeta primers. Method: immunoSEQ multiplex PCR; TCRdb's copy keeps in-frame clones and lacks some. The sample lists approximately 140,000 clones, 70% to 80% occurring once. The sample belongs to a study of cytomegalovirus exposure and HLA in healthy donors. Germline CDR1 is SEHNR and CDR2 is FQNEAQ (reference sequence). The CDR3 consists of 15 residues. Trimming took off 2 bases at V and 0 bases at J, with 7 bases between the two ends. This TCR was recovered from a woman between 50 and 59 years old in good health and CMV-seronegative. Sequencing was carried out using PBMCs. The rearrangement joins TRBV7-9 to TRBJ2-2, with D possibly being TRBD2 (5 bases). DNA of the CDR3: TGTGCCAGCAGCTTACATAGCGCGAACACCGGGGAGCTGTTTTTT. This sequence encodes CASSLHSANTGELFF. Combining the CDR3 with reference TRBV7-9 and TRBJ2-2 gives the whole variable domain DTGVSQNPRHKITKRGQNVTFRCDPISEHNRLYWYRQTLGQGPEFLTYFQNEAQLEKSRLLSDRFSAERPKGSFSTLEIQRTEQGDSAMYLCASSLHSANTGELFFGEGSRLTVL.